These 11 T cell receptor beta chains were sequenced from one sample in a study of blood T cells in healthy people across ages. Alongside a J-beta primer mix, a sample-barcoded 5' primer served in a second PCR lasting about 6 to 11 cycles. TCRdb re-analysed the 5' RACE reads in MiXCR, keeping a single row per CDR3 protein. The sample has roughly 1.9 million distinct CDR3 sequences, about two fifths seen once; the top ten hold around 23%. The sample comprised blood. The receptor source for this set is a human donor in good health.

Comments on this clonotype: At one end, the junction sequence differs from germline, possibly due to a read error. The chain links TRBV12-3 or TRBV12-4 to TRBJ1-6; D may be TRBD1 (5 bases). This CDR3 is 14 amino acids long. The CDR3 here is CASSLGGNNSPLHF. As DNA, the CDR3 is TGTGCCAGCAGTTTAGGGGGGAATAATTCGCCCCTCCACTTT.

This rearrangement joins TRBV7-2 to TRBJ1-2; TRBD1 matches 8 bases. The CDR3 covers 16 residues. V gave up 0 bases and J gave up 4 bases; unmatched junction bases: 7. Looked up from germline, CDR1 is SGHTA and CDR2 is FQGNSA. CDR3 sequence (DNA): TGTGCCAGCAGCTTAGCCTCGGGACAGGAGCTCTATGGCTACACCTTC. This codes for CASSLASGQELYGYTF.

This clonotype was seen a handful of times. The V call is TRBV4-3, the J call TRBJ2-2; D unresolved. The V gene's germline CDR1 is LGHNA and CDR2 YSLEER. With 3 bases removed from V and 3 bases from J, the gap between germline ends came to 14 bases. CDR3 size: 16 residues. The CDR3 protein is CASSHRSGPHTGELFF. The CDR3, as DNA: TGCGCCAGCAGCCATAGATCAGGTCCTCACACCGGGGAGCTGTTTTTT.

The J gene is TRBJ2-1, the V gene TRBV18; maybe TRBD2 (6 bases). The length of the CDR3 is 14 residues. Trimming took off 4 bases at V and 10 bases at J, with 17 bases between the two ends. The germline gives CDR1 KGHSH, CDR2 LQKENI. The CDR3 DNA sequence: TGTGCCAGCTCACGGGACTGGGGGTCTGACGAGCAGTTCTTC. It codes for CASSRDWGSDEQFF.

This clonotype was recorded a few times. The chain is built from TRBV3-1 and TRBJ1-1; 9 bases fit TRBD1. The ends lost 3 bases at V and 5 bases at J; junction bases unmatched: 7. Germline V gives CDR1 LGHDT, CDR2 YNNKEL (reference sequence). This CDR3 contains 15 residues. The chain's CDR3 is CASSQRTGGDTEAFF. The CDR3, as DNA: TGTGCCAGCAGCCAGAGAACAGGGGGCGATACTGAAGCTTTCTTT.

The rearrangement joins TRBV3-1 to TRBJ2-3, with a possible D match to TRBD2 (6 bases). The CDR3 totals 16 residues. Trimming pared 3 bases from V and 3 bases from J, leaving 16 bases between. Germline loops: CDR1 LGHDT, CDR2 YNNKEL (reference sequence). In nucleotides, the CDR3 is TGTGCCAGCAGCCATTTTTGGCGGGGTAGGACAGATACGCAGTATTTT. The encoded protein is CASSHFWRGRTDTQYF.

There are a few counts of this clonotype. Written as DNA, the CDR3 is TGTGCCAGCAGACAAGCGGGAGGGGATGAGCAGTTCTTC. It translates to CASRQAGGDEQFF. This sequence joins TRBV7-2 and TRBJ2-1; 10 bases map to TRBD2. CDR3 length equals 13 residues. V lost 6 bases and J lost 8; bases outside the gene matches: 4. Germline assignment: CDR1 SGHTA and CDR2 FQGNSA.

The gene calls are TRBV3-1 and TRBJ1-2, with D maybe TRBD1 (5 bases). The germline gives CDR1 LGHDT, CDR2 YNNKEL (reference sequence). V lost 1 base and J lost 4, with 10 bases in between. This CDR3 is built from 14 residues. The CDR3 DNA reads as TGTGCCAGCAGCCAAGGGGGCTGGAGCTATGGCTACACCTTC. Translating it yields CASSQGGWSYGYTF.

This chain uses TRBV12-3 or TRBV12-4 with TRBJ2-7; no firm D call. The CDR3 has 14 residues. Trimming stripped 2 bases from V and 5 bases from J, with 13 bases between. CDR3 DNA sequence: TGTGCCAGCAGTTTATTAGGTCCTGCGAACGAGCAGTACTTC. Translation gives CASSLLGPANEQYF.

This clonotype was observed a few times. This chain joins TRBV20-1 and TRBJ2-7, with D uncertain. Trimming shortened V by 5 bases and J by 4 bases, and 9 bases separated the two germline ends. The CDR3 has 11 residues. Germline values: CDR1 DFQATT, CDR2 SNEGSKA (reference sequence). Here the CDR3 reads CSAYDDYEQYF. The DNA for the CDR3 is TGCAGTGCTTACGATGATTACGAGCAGTACTTC.

This clonotype came up a few times. In nucleotides, the CDR3 is TGTGCCAGCACAAAGAGAGGGGGCAACCAGTTCTTC. Translated, it gives CASTKRGGNQFF. This chain uses TRBV6-2 or TRBV6-3 with TRBJ2-1; 7 nucleotides match TRBD1. After removal of 7 bases from V and 13 bases from J, the junction contained 10 bases not matched to a gene. Germline assignment: CDR1 MNHEY and CDR2 SVGEGT. The CDR3 runs to 12 residues.